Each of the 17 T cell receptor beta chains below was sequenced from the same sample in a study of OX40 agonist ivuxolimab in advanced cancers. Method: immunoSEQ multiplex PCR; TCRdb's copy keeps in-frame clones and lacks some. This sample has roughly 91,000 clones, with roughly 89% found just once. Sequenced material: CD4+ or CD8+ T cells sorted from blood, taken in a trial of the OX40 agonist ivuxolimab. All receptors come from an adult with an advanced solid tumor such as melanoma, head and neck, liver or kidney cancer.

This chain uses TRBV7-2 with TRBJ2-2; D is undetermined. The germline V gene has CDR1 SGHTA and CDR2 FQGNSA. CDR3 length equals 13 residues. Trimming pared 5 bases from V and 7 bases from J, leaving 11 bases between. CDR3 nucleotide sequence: TGTGCCAGCAGCAACCTCGGCGGCGGGGAGCTGTTTTTT. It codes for CASSNLGGGELFF.

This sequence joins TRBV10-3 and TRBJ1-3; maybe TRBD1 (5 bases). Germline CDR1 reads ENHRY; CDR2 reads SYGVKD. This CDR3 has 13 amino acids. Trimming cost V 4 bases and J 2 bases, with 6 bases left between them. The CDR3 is CAISVQAGNTIYF. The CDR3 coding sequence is TGTGCCATCAGTGTACAGGCTGGAAACACCATATATTTT.

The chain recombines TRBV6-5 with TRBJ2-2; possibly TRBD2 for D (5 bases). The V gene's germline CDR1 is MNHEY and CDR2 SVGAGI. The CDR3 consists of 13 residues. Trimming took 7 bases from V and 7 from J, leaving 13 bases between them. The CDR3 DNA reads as TGTGCCAGCAAAGAGGGTTACAACGGGGAGCTGTTTTTT. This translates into CASKEGYNGELFF.

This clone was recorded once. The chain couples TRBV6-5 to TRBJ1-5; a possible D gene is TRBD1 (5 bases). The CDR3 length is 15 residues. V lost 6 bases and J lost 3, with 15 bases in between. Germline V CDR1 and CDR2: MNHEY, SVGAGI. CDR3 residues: CASSDRGMANQPQHF. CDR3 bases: TGTGCCAGCAGCGATAGGGGCATGGCCAATCAGCCCCAGCATTTT.

This chain's CDR3 is CASSEPPGTGGMNTGELFF. The CDR3 nucleotides read TGCGCCAGCAGTGAGCCGCCCGGGACAGGCGGCATGAACACCGGGGAGCTGTTTTTT. V gene TRBV10-1 combines with J gene TRBJ2-2, with 8 positions matching TRBD1. Germline CDR1 and CDR2: WNHNN and SYGVQD (reference sequence). This CDR3 has 19 amino acids. With 2 bases clipped from V and 1 base from J, the junction kept 12 bases outside the gene matches.

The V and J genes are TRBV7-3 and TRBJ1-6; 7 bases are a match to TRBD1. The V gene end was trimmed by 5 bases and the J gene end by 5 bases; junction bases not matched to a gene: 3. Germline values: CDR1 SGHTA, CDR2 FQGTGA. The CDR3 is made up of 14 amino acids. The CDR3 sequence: CASSLDRDNSPLHF. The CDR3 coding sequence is TGTGCCAGCAGCCTCGACAGGGATAATTCACCCCTCCACTTT.

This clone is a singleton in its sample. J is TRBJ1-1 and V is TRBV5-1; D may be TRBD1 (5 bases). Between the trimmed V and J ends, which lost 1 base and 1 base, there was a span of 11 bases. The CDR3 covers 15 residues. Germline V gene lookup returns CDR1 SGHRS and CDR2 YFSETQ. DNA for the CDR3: TGCGCCAGCAGCTTGCGCATGGGGGGGAACACTGAAGCTTTCTTT. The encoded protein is CASSLRMGGNTEAFF.

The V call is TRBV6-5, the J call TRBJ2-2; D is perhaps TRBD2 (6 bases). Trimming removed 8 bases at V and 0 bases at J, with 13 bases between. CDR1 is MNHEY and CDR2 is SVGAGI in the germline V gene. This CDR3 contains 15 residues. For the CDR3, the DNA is TGTGCCAGCCTAGCGAGGCTTACGAACACCGGGGAGCTGTTTTTT. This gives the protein CASLARLTNTGELFF.

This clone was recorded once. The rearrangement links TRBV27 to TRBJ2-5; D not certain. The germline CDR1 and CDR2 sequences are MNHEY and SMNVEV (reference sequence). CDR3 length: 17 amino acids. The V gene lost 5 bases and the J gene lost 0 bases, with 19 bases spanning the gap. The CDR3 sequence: CASSPRKGPLYQETQYF. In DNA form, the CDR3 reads TGTGCCAGCAGTCCCCGTAAGGGCCCCCTGTACCAAGAGACCCAGTACTTC.

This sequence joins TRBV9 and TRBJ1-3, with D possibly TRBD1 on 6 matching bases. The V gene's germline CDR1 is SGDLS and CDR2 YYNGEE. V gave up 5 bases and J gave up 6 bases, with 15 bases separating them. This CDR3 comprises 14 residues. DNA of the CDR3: TGTGCCAGCAGTTTCACAGGGTTGGAAAACACCATATATTTT. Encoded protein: CASSFTGLENTIYF.

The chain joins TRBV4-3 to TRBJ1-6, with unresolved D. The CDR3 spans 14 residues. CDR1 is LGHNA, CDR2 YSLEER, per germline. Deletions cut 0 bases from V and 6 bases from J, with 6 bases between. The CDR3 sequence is CASSQEAGNSPLHF. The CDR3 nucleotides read TGCGCCAGCAGCCAAGAAGCGGGTAATTCACCCCTCCACTTT.

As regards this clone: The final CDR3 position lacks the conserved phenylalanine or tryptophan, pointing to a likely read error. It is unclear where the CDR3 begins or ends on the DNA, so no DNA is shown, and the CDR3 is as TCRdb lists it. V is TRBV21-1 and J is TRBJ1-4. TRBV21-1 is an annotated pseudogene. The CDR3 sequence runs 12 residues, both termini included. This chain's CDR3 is CASSKASGPQGR.

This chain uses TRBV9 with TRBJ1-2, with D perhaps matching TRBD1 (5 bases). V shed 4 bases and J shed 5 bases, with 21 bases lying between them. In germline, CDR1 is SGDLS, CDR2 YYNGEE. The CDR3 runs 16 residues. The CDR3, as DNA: TGTGCCAGCAGCCCGTCTGTGATGCAGGGCCCTTATGGCTACACCTTC. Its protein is CASSPSVMQGPYGYTF.

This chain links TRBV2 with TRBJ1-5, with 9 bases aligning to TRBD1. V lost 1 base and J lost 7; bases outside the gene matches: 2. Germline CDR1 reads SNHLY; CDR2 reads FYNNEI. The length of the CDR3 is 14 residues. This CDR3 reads CASSEETGGQPQHF. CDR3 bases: TGTGCCAGCAGTGAAGAGACAGGGGGACAGCCCCAGCATTTT.

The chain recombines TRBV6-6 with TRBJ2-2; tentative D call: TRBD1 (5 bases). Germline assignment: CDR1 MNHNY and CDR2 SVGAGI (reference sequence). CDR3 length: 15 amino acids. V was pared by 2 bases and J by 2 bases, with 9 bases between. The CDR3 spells CASSYGQGNTGELFF. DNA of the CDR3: TGTGCCAGCAGTTACGGTCAGGGAAACACCGGGGAGCTGTTTTTT.

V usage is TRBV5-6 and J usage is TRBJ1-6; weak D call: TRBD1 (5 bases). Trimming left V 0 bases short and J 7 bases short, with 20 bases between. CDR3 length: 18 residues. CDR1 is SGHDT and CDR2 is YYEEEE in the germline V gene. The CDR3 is CASSLAPGTRIWNSPLHF. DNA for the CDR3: TGTGCCAGCAGCTTGGCGCCAGGGACGCGGATATGGAATTCACCCCTCCACTTT.

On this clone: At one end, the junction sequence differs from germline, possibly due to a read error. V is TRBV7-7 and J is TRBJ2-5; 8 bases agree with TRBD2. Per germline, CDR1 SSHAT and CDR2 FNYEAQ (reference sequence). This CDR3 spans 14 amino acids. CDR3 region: CASSLAGIKETQYF. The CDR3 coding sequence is TGTGCTAGCAGCTTAGCGGGGATTAAAGAGACCCAGTACTTC. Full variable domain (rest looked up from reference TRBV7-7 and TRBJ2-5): GAGVSQSPRYKVTKRGQDVTLRCDPISSHATLYWYQQALGQGPEFLTYFNYEAQPDKSGLPSDRFSAERPEGSISTLTIQRTEQRDSAMYRCASSLAGIKETQYFGPGTRLLVL.